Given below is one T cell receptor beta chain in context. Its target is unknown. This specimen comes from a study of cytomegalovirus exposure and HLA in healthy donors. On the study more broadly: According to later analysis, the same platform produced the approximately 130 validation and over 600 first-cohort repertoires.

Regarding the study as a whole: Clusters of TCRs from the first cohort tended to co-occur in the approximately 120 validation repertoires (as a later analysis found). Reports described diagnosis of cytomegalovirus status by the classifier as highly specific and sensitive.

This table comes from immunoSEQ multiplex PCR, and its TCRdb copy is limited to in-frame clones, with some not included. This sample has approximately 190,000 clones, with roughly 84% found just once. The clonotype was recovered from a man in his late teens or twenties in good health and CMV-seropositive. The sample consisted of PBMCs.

CDR3: CASSYSNLNYGYTF. The CDR3 DNA follows: TGTGCCAGCAGTTACTCGAATCTAAACTATGGCTACACCTTC. This chain links TRBV6-5 with TRBJ1-2; D is ambiguous. This CDR3 comprises 14 residues. Trimming cost V 0 bases and J 2 bases, with 7 bases left between them. Per the germline V gene, CDR1 is MNHEY and CDR2 is SVGAGI.